This T cell receptor (beta chain) was sequenced during a study of T cells after yellow fever vaccination. Across the whole study: The SMART-Seq v4 Ultra Low Input method served to prepare the low-cell-number fractions. Study observations and caveats: Although the secondary response was weaker, it peaked faster, at day 5 versus 15. Highly abundant clonotypes carried over from the bulk population could end up in FACS-sorted repertoires as contaminants.

This clonotype has ten or more counts. Its antigen is not known. TCRdb reanalysed the 5' RACE reads using MiXCR and keeps one entry per CDR3 protein. The sample has 250,000 to 400,000 distinct CDR3 sequences, 3.5% to 5% seen once. Germline V gene data show CDR1 as SGHTA and CDR2 as FQGNSA. This CDR3 spans 16 amino acids. V shed 6 bases, J shed 8 bases, and the junction held 11 bases outside the gene matches. The clonotype was recovered from a man in his late teens or twenties who received the YFV17D yellow fever vaccine. The chain couples TRBV7-2 to TRBJ1-4, with 11 positions matching TRBD1. Sample: PBMCs, taken 15 days after the yellow fever booster vaccination. The CDR3 here is CASRSGQGAPGEKLFF. CDR3 DNA sequence: TGTGCCAGCAGATCCGGACAGGGGGCGCCAGGGGAAAAACTGTTTTTT.